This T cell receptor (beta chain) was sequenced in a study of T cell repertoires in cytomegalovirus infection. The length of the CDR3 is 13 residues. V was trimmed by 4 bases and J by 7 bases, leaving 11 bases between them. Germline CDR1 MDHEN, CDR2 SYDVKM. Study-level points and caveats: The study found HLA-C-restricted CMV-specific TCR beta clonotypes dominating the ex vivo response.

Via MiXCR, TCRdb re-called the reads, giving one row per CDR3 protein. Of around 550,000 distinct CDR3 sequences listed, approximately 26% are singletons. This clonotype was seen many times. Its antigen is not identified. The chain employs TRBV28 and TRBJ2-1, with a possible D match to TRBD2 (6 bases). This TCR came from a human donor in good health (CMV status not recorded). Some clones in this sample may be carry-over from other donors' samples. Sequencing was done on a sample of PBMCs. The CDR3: CASSSRLVNEQFF. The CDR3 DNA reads TGTGCCAGCAGTTCTCGACTAGTAAATGAGCAGTTCTTC.